The sequence of this T cell receptor beta chain was determined in a study of T cell responses to AZD1222 COVID-19 vaccine. Study-level information: Pooled together were second doses at about 4 or about 12 weeks.

Study results and caveats: Spike-specific TCR breadth and depth both grew after two AZD1222 doses. Most donors were white British, females outnumbered males, and clonal diversity was possibly underestimated. Mapped onto spike, vaccine-associated CD4 TCRs spanned it and were dominant at 160-218 and 743-854.

A remark on this clone: No antigen is known for it.

Some clones are missing from TCRdb's copy, which holds only in-frame ones; the method was immunoSEQ multiplex PCR. This sample has more than 50,000 clones, with 65% to 90% found just once. Sequenced material: peripheral blood, taken on day 0 of AZD1222 vaccination. The TCR sequence derives from an adult in good health.

The CDR3 loop reads CSVGRGQREAFF. The CDR3 DNA follows: TGCAGCGTGGGGAGAGGGCAACGAGAAGCTTTCTTT. The rearrangement links TRBV29-1 to TRBJ1-1; D is uncertain. From germline, CDR1 is SQVTM and CDR2 ANQGSEA. The V and J ends lost 6 bases and 8 bases respectively, with 16 bases between them. The CDR3 covers 12 residues.